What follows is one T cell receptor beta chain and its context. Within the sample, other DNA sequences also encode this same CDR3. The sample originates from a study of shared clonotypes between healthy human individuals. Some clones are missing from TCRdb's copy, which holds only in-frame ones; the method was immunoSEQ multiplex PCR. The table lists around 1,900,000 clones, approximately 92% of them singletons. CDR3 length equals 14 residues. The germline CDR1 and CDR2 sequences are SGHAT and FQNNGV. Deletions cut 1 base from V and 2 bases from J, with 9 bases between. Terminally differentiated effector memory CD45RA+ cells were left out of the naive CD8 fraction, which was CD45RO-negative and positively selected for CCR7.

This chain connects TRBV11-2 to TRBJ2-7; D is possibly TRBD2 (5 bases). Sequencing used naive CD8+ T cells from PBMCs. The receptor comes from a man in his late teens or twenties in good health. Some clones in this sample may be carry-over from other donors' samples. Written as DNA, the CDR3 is TGTGCCAGCAGCTTAGGACGGGGTACCTACGAGCAGTACTTC. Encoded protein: CASSLGRGTYEQYF. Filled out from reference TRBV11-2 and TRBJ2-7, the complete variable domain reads EAGVAQSPRYKIIEKRQSVAFWCNPISGHATLYWYQQILGQGPKLLIQFQNNGVVDDSQLPKDRFSAERLKGVDSTLKIQPAKLEDSAVYLCASSLGRGTYEQYFGPGTRLTVT.